The 17 T cell receptor beta chains below come from one sample, sequenced in a study of CD8 T cells in Susac syndrome. An amount of RNA that ranged from about 0.45 to 1 ug was reverse transcribed with random hexamers. TCRdb passed the immunoSEQ multiplex PCR reads through MiXCR, listing each CDR3 protein once. Here the sample spans over 130,000 distinct CDR3 sequences, around 95% being singletons. The sequenced material came from CD4+ T cells from PBMCs. The receptors derive from a human donor with multiple sclerosis.

The V and J genes are TRBV3-1 and TRBJ2-1, with D tentatively TRBD2 (6 bases). V lost 5 bases to trimming and J lost 7 bases, with 15 bases between them. The CDR3 consists of 14 residues. In germline, CDR1 is LGHDT, CDR2 YNNKEL (reference sequence). CDR3 sequence reads: CASSSDAGWNEQFF. The CDR3 nucleotides are TGTGCCAGCAGCTCCGACGCGGGGTGGAATGAGCAGTTCTTC.

The chain is built from TRBV9 and TRBJ2-1; D gene ambiguous. Trimming took 0 bases from V and 4 from J, leaving 8 bases between them. The germline V gene encodes CDR1 SGDLS and CDR2 YYNGEE. The CDR3 is 14 amino acids. DNA for the CDR3: TGTGCCAGCAGCGTAGGAGGCCAGTACAATGAGCAGTTCTTC. Its translation: CASSVGGQYNEQFF.

V usage is TRBV15 and J usage is TRBJ2-5; D is unclear. The V and J ends lost 1 base and 2 bases respectively, with 8 bases between them. CDR3 length equals 14 residues. Germline-derived CDR1 and CDR2 are LNHNV and YYDKDF (reference sequence). CDR3 in amino acids: CATSRGPPQETQYF. CDR3 bases: TGTGCCACCAGCAGAGGACCTCCGCAAGAGACCCAGTACTTC.

This chain links TRBV24-1 with TRBJ2-5, with 9 nucleotides matching TRBD2. Per germline, CDR1 KGHDR and CDR2 SFDVKD. The CDR3 is 16 amino acids. The V and J ends lost 3 bases and 4 bases, in that order; junction bases with no gene match: 8. The CDR3 coding sequence is TGTGCCACCAGTGATCTTCCGGGACTAGCAGGAGAGACCCAGTACTTC. This encodes CATSDLPGLAGETQYF.

A note on this clonotype: One end of the junction fails to match germline, which may point to a read error. J is TRBJ1-5 and V is TRBV28; a possible D gene is TRBD1 (5 bases). This CDR3 has 14 residues. In germline, CDR1 is MDHEN, CDR2 SYDVKM. Here the CDR3 DNA reads TGTGCCAGCAGCCTCGGGCCGCACAGGCCGCCCCAGCTTTTT. Its protein product is CASSLGPHRPPQLF.

This CDR3 is CASSPPDGLSNEKLFF. In DNA, the CDR3 is TGTGCCAGCTCACCACCTGACGGATTAAGTAATGAAAAACTGTTTTTT. V gene TRBV18 combines with J gene TRBJ1-4; D call uncertain. CDR3 length: 16 amino acids. The ends were cut back, 0 bases at V and 4 bases at J, with 12 bases in the middle. Germline lookup yields CDR1 KGHSH and CDR2 LQKENI.

The V gene is TRBV29-1, the J gene TRBJ2-5; 7 positions match TRBD1. Trimming took 8 bases from V and 1 from J; bases not matched to a gene: 4. This CDR3 is built from 12 residues. The V gene's germline CDR1 is SQVTM and CDR2 ANQGSEA. The CDR3 loop is CSFGTAQETQYF. The CDR3 DNA reads as TGCAGCTTTGGGACAGCCCAAGAGACCCAGTACTTC. The full variable domain, rest sourced from reference TRBV29-1 and TRBJ2-5, is SAVISQKPSRDICQRGTSLTIQCQVDSQVTMMFWYRQQPGQSLTLIATANQGSEATYESGFVIDKFPISRPNLTFSTLTVSNMSPEDSSIYLCSFGTAQETQYFGPGTRLLVL.

This clonotype was seen a single time. This sequence joins TRBV7-2 and TRBJ2-5, with D perhaps TRBD1 or TRBD2 (5 bases each). V was clipped by 5 bases and J by 5 bases, with 12 bases between them. Germline V lookup: CDR1 SGHTA, CDR2 FQGNSA. CDR3 length: 13 amino acids. CDR3 coding DNA: TGTGCCAGCAGCAGAATGGGGGAGGAGACCCAGTACTTC. Translation gives CASSRMGEETQYF.

The V gene is TRBV7-2, the J gene TRBJ2-1, with D uncertain. Germline CDR1 reads SGHTA; CDR2 reads FQGNSA. The CDR3 is 15 amino acids. Trimming cost V 2 bases and J 7 bases, with 15 bases left between them. The CDR3: CASSLWPSWENEQFF. The CDR3 DNA reads as TGTGCCAGCAGCTTATGGCCCTCATGGGAAAATGAGCAGTTCTTC.

The J gene is TRBJ2-7, the V gene TRBV23-1; TRBD1 matches 10 bases. TRBV23-1 is an open reading frame, and its role is uncertain. The CDR3 length is 14 residues. V lost 6 bases, J lost 6 bases, and 8 bases stayed unmatched. CDR3 sequence reads: CASRGDRGRVEQYF. In nucleotides, the CDR3 is TGCGCCAGCAGGGGGGACAGGGGACGAGTCGAGCAGTACTTC.

V and J are TRBV3-1 and TRBJ1-1; D not resolved. Trimming removed 4 bases from V and 1 base from J, with 10 bases in between. Germline values: CDR1 LGHDT, CDR2 YNNKEL (reference sequence). The CDR3 loop spans 14 amino acids. DNA of the CDR3: TGTGCCAGCAGCCTGGGCCTCACGAACACTGAAGCTTTCTTT. It is translated as CASSLGLTNTEAFF.

In this sample, this clonotype turned up a few times. J is TRBJ2-1 and V is TRBV3-1; possibly TRBD1 for D (5 bases). The V and J ends lost 5 bases and 4 bases respectively, with 12 bases between them. Germline assignment: CDR1 LGHDT and CDR2 YNNKEL (reference sequence). The CDR3 consists of 14 residues. The CDR3 DNA sequence: TGTGCCAGCAGCGATAGGGGTTCTTACAATGAGCAGTTCTTC. It specifies CASSDRGSYNEQFF.

The chain has TRBV4-1 and TRBJ2-1, with D uncertain. The V gene lost 1 base and the J gene lost 5 bases, with 12 bases spanning the gap. Per germline, CDR1 MGHRA and CDR2 YSYEKL. The CDR3 consists of 15 residues. This CDR3 is CASSQGEGFHNEQFF. The CDR3 DNA reads TGCGCCAGCAGCCAAGGTGAAGGGTTTCACAATGAGCAGTTCTTC.

The chain combines TRBV7-8 with TRBJ2-1; no clear D gene. From germline, CDR1 is SGHVS and CDR2 FQNEAQ. The V gene lost 6 bases and the J gene lost 4 bases, with 16 bases spanning the gap. The CDR3 extends over 15 amino acids. The chain's CDR3 is CASRSNQVPYNEQFF. In DNA, the CDR3 is TGTGCCAGCAGGTCAAACCAAGTGCCTTACAATGAGCAGTTCTTC.

This clonotype was recorded once. The rearrangement links TRBV4-3 to TRBJ2-7; possible D gene TRBD2, 6 bases. Germline CDR1 and CDR2: LGHNA and YSLEER. The CDR3 length is 15 residues. The germline V and J ends were trimmed by 4 bases and 6 bases, with 19 bases remaining between them. CDR3 DNA sequence: TGCGCCAGCAGCCCCCCCTGGCGGGGCTCGCGCGAGCAGTACTTC. Translating gives CASSPPWRGSREQYF.

The chain employs TRBV7-9 and TRBJ2-3, with D possibly TRBD2 on 6 matching bases. CDR3 length: 15 residues. Trimming stripped 4 bases from V and 1 base from J, with 12 bases between. CDR1 is SEHNR, CDR2 FQNEAQ, per germline (reference sequence). The CDR3 is CASSSRLEGTDTQYF. The CDR3 bases are TGTGCCAGCAGCTCACGACTAGAGGGCACAGATACGCAGTATTTT.

This chain links TRBV7-6 with TRBJ1-2; no clear D gene. Trimming took off 5 bases at V and 2 bases at J, with 12 bases between the two ends. The CDR3 consists of 14 residues. Germline loops: CDR1 SGHVS, CDR2 FNYEAQ. The CDR3 DNA reads TGTGCCAGCAGCCCCGATCGACGGAACTATGGCTACACCTTC. Translating it yields CASSPDRRNYGYTF.